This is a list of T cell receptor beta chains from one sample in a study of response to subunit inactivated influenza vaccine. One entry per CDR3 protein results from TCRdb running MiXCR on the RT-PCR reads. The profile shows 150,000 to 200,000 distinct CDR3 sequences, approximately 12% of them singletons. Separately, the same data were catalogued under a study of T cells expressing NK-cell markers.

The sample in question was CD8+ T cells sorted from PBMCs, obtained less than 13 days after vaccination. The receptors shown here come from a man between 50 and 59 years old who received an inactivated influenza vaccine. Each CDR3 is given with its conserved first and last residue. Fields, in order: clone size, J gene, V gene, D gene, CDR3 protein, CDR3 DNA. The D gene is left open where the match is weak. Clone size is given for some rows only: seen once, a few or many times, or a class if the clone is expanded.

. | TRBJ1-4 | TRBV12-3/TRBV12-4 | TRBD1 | CASSLRVRQGAEKLFF | TGTGCCAGCAGTTTAAGGGTTAGACAGGGCGCCGAAAAACTGTTTTTT
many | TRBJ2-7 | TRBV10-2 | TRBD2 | CASSPSGPSIDYEQYF | TGCGCCAGCAGTCCTAGCGGACCCTCAATTGACTACGAGCAGTACTTC
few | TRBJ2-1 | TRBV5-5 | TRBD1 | CASSFSTGWDEQFF | TGTGCCAGCAGCTTCTCGACAGGGTGGGATGAGCAGTTCTTC
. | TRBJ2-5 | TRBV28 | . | CASSFSLSGVAPMGTQYF | TGTGCCAGCAGTTTCTCCCTCTCCGGGGTAGCGCCGATGGGGACCCAGTACTTC
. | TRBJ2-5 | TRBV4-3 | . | CASSQGASIEETQYF | TGCGCCAGCAGCCAAGGGGCTAGCATTGAAGAGACCCAGTACTTC
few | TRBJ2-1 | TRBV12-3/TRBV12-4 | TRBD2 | CASSQQGVGRGGNEQFF | TGTGCCAGCAGTCAACAGGGAGTTGGCCGGGGGGGCAATGAGCAGTTCTTC
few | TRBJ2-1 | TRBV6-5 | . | CASSYRTLDREQFF | TGTGCCAGCAGTTACCGGACCTTAGACAGAGAGCAGTTCTTC
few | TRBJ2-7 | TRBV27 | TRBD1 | CASRPGQAVYEQYF | TGTGCCAGCAGACCGGGACAGGCTGTTTACGAGCAGTACTTC
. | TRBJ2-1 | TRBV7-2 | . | CASSLAGGPPNEQFF | TGTGCCAGCAGCTTAGCGGGAGGTCCCCCCAATGAGCAGTTCTTC
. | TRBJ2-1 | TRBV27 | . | CASSPFLGYNEQFF | TGTGCCAGCAGTCCCTTCCTGGGATACAATGAGCAGTTCTTC
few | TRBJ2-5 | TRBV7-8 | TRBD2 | CASSLTSGGSGVRETQYF | TGTGCCAGCAGCTTAACTAGCGGGGGGTCGGGGGTCAGGGAGACCCAGTACTTC
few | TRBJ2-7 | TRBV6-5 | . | CASSNPSWDTSYEQYF | TGTGCCAGCAGTAACCCATCATGGGACACTTCCTACGAGCAGTACTTC
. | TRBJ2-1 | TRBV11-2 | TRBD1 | CASSFPGGGSVNNEQFF | TGTGCCAGCAGCTTTCCAGGGGGTGGTAGCGTGAACAATGAGCAGTTCTTC
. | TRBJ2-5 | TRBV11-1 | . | CASSLLQQETQYF | TGTGCCAGCAGCTTACTGCAGCAAGAGACCCAGTACTTC
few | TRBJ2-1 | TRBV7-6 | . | CASSPLSVIGIDEQFF | TGTGCCAGCAGCCCACTTAGCGTAATAGGGATCGATGAGCAGTTCTTC
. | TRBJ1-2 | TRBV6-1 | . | CASSEVGRRNYGYTF | TGTGCCAGCAGTGAAGTCGGCAGGAGAAACTATGGCTACACCTTC